These 24 T cell receptor beta chains share one sample of origin, sequenced in a study of T cells in Graves' hyperthyroidism and ophthalmopathy. Amplification of TCR beta CDR3 regions was performed using RNA transcripts as template. Primed by the HTBI set, a first-round RT-PCR was run on the TCR CDR3. TCRdb used MiXCR to reprocess the multiplex PCR reads, holding one entry per CDR3 protein. The data contain about 350,000 distinct CDR3 sequences, about 18% of them singletons. Sequencing was carried out using blood. Receptors originate from a woman between 18 and 30 years old with Graves' hyperthyroidism.

This clonotype showed up many times. V usage is TRBV27 and J usage is TRBJ1-6; no firm D call. V was cut by 5 bases and J by 5 bases, with 7 bases left in between. CDR3 length: 13 amino acids. The V gene's germline CDR1 is MNHEY and CDR2 SMNVEV (reference sequence). The CDR3 coding sequence is TGTGCCAGCAGTCTCCACCATAATTCACCCCTCCACTTT. Amino acid sequence: CASSLHHNSPLHF.

On this clonotype: At one boundary the junction diverges from the germline segment, which might be a read error. This chain links TRBV6-5 with TRBJ2-7; D perhaps matches TRBD1 (5 bases). The germline V gene encodes CDR1 MNHEY and CDR2 SVGAGI. CDR3 size: 13 residues. The CDR3 here is CANSYSDKYEQYF. In DNA, the CDR3 is TGTGCCAACAGTTACTCGGACAAATACGAGCAGTACTTC.

Comment on this clonotype: A read error may be the cause here, since a much bigger clone is one base away. The chain links TRBV6-5 to TRBJ2-2; TRBD2 matches at 7 bases. Germline assignment: CDR1 MNHEY and CDR2 SVGAGI. The CDR3 is 15 amino acids. The CDR3 reads CASSFLGGNTGELCF. The CDR3 region has the DNA TGTGCCAGCAGTTTCCTGGGGGGGAACACCGGGGAGCTGTGTTTT.

This clonotype has a count of ten or more. V is TRBV6-1 and J is TRBJ1-5, with unresolved D. Germline V CDR1 and CDR2: MNHNS, SASEGT. V gave up 6 bases and J gave up 1 base, with 16 bases separating them. The CDR3 sequence is 16 residues long. This CDR3 reads CASSPYGRGSNQPQHF. The CDR3 coding sequence is TGTGCCAGCAGCCCTTATGGGAGAGGCAGCAATCAGCCCCAGCATTTT.

On this clonotype: At one of its ends the junction is not consistent with the germline gene, which may arise from a read error. V is TRBV27 and J is TRBJ2-7; unclear D gene. CDR3 length: 15 residues. CDR1 and CDR2 from the germline V gene are MNHEY and SMNVEV (reference sequence). In nucleotides, the CDR3 is TGTGCCAGCAGCTTATCGGCCACTTACTCCTACGAGCAGTACTTC. The encoded protein is CASSLSATYSYEQYF.

This clonotype was observed at least ten times. V and J are TRBV5-1 and TRBJ2-5, with a possible D match to TRBD1 (6 bases). V gave up 3 bases and J gave up 2 bases, with 8 bases separating them. This CDR3 has 13 residues. The germline CDR1 and CDR2 sequences are SGHRS and YFSETQ. The CDR3 sequence: CASSSRGQETQYF. CDR3 bases: TGCGCCAGCAGCTCGAGGGGGCAAGAGACCCAGTACTTC.

This clonotype was observed a single time. The DNA for the CDR3 is TGTGCCAGCAGTTCGACAGGGGCTAGGCAAGAGACCCAGTACTTC. Its protein is CASSSTGARQETQYF. The V call is TRBV6-5, the J call TRBJ2-5, with 8 bases aligning to TRBD1. This CDR3 has 15 residues. In germline, CDR1 is MNHEY, CDR2 SVGAGI. The V gene end was trimmed by 4 bases and the J gene end by 2 bases; junction bases not matched to a gene: 6.

This clonotype appeared many times. The chain employs TRBV2 and TRBJ1-5; D uncertain. Trimming removed 0 bases from V and 6 bases from J, with 9 bases in between. The CDR3 totals 14 residues. Germline V CDR1 and CDR2: SNHLY, FYNNEI. The CDR3, as DNA: TGTGCCAGCAGTGAAGCGGTAACTAGTCAGCCCCAGCATTTT. Its protein product is CASSEAVTSQPQHF.

This clonotype was detected many times. The chain couples TRBV12-3 or TRBV12-4 to TRBJ1-1; D is unresolved. The CDR3 consists of 14 residues. Between the trimmed V and J ends, which lost 1 base and 3 bases, there was a span of 9 bases. The CDR3 DNA reads TGTGCCAGCAGTTTAGGTGTTGTGGACACTGAAGCTTTCTTT. Protein product: CASSLGVVDTEAFF.

There are many counts of this clonotype. This chain links TRBV7-3 with TRBJ1-1, with D tentatively TRBD1 (6 bases). The CDR3 spans 14 residues. V was shortened by 6 bases and J by 4 bases, with 15 bases between the two germline ends. The germline CDR1 and CDR2 sequences are SGHTA and FQGTGA. In DNA, the CDR3 is TGTGCCAGCAGACTTGGGGGGGCGTCCACTGAAGCTTTCTTT. Translated, it gives CASRLGGASTEAFF. Drawing the rest from reference TRBV7-3 and TRBJ1-1, the complete variable domain is GAGVSQTPSNKVTEKGKYVELRCDPISGHTALYWYRQSLGQGPEFLIYFQGTGAADDSGLPNDRFFAVRPEGSVSTLKIQRTERGDSAVYLCASRLGGASTEAFFGQGTRLTVV.

The sample holds a few counts of this clonotype. This rearrangement joins TRBV4-2 to TRBJ2-2, with D possibly being TRBD1 or TRBD2 (5 bases each). The CDR3 has 16 residues. V gave up 4 bases and J gave up 3 bases, with 15 bases separating them. Germline V CDR1 and CDR2: LGHNA, YNFKEQ. The CDR3 protein is CASSRKWDRDTGELFF. The CDR3 DNA is TGTGCCAGCAGCCGTAAATGGGACCGAGACACCGGGGAGCTGTTTTTT.

This clonotype was recorded at least ten times. The chain joins TRBV2 to TRBJ1-3; D ambiguous. With 6 bases removed from V and 0 bases from J, the gap between germline ends came to 18 bases. The germline gives CDR1 SNHLY, CDR2 FYNNEI. CDR3 length: 17 amino acids. CDR3 bases: TGTGCCAGCAGCGCCTCAGTACAGCTCCTCTCTGGAAACACCATATATTTT. Protein sequence: CASSASVQLLSGNTIYF.

This clonotype has just a few counts. V is TRBV2 and J is TRBJ1-6, with D uncertain. CDR3 length equals 13 residues. Deletions cut 8 bases from V and 7 bases from J, with 12 bases between. Germline V gene sequence: CDR1 SNHLY, CDR2 FYNNEI. CDR3 DNA sequence: TGTGCCAGCCGGCGACAAGAGAATTCACCCCTCCACTTT. This translates into CASRRQENSPLHF. Full variable domain (missing parts from reference TRBV2 and TRBJ1-6): EPEVTQTPSHQVTQMGQEVILRCVPISNHLYFYWYRQILGQKVEFLVSFYNNEISEKSEIFDDQFSVERPDGSNFTLKIRSTKLEDSAMYFCASRRQENSPLHFGNGTRLTVT.

This clonotype was seen a handful of times. The chain joins TRBV6-1 to TRBJ1-6, with unresolved D. The germline CDR1 and CDR2 sequences are MNHNS and SASEGT. CDR3 length: 15 residues. V gave up 2 bases and J gave up 5 bases, with 10 bases separating them. The CDR3 DNA reads TGTGCCAGCAGTGAAAAGGTCAGACATAATTCACCCCTCCACTTT. Residues: CASSEKVRHNSPLHF.

The rearrangement links TRBV11-1 to TRBJ2-2; D not certain. Germline V gene data show CDR1 as SGHAT and CDR2 as FQDESV (reference sequence). V was cut by 7 bases and J by 5 bases, with 23 bases left in between. The CDR3 is 17 amino acids. The CDR3 DNA reads TGTGCCAGCAACTCAATAATGGGTGAAGTCGGGACCGGGGAGCTGTTTTTT. Translating gives CASNSIMGEVGTGELFF.

This clonotype was recorded many times. The chain employs TRBV7-8 and TRBJ1-2; 7 bases align to TRBD1. Trimming cost V 5 bases and J 4 bases; bases outside gene matches: 1. Germline CDR1 reads SGHVS; CDR2 reads FQNEAQ. The CDR3 extends over 12 amino acids. In DNA form, the CDR3 reads TGTGCCAGCAGCACAGGGGTCTATGGCTACACCTTC. The encoded protein is CASSTGVYGYTF.

This chain links TRBV5-1 with TRBJ2-5; unclear D gene. Germline V gene data show CDR1 as SGHRS and CDR2 as YFSETQ. Trimming left V 6 bases short and J 2 bases short, with 11 bases between. This CDR3 has 13 amino acids. CDR3 residues: CASTLLGQETQYF. CDR3 sequence (DNA): TGCGCCAGCACCCTTCTGGGTCAAGAGACCCAGTACTTC. Using reference TRBV5-1 and TRBJ2-5 for the parts outside the CDR3, the full variable domain is KAGVTQTPRYLIKTRGQQVTLSCSPISGHRSVSWYQQTPGQGLQFLFEYFSETQRNKGNFPGRFSGRQFSNSRSEMNVSTLELGDSALYLCASTLLGQETQYFGPGTRLLVL.

The chain recombines TRBV12-5 with TRBJ2-4; perhaps TRBD1 as D (5 bases). CDR3 length equals 16 residues. CDR1 is LGHNT, CDR2 FRNRAP, per germline. Trimming stripped 0 bases from V and 3 bases from J, with 12 bases between. The CDR3: CASGLVQGVSKNIQYF. The CDR3, as DNA: TGTGCTAGTGGTTTGGTTCAGGGTGTTAGCAAAAACATTCAGTACTTC.

The chain joins TRBV20-1 to TRBJ2-7; 10 bases are shared with TRBD2. The CDR3 contains 15 residues. Trimming cost V 0 bases and J 2 bases; bases outside gene matches: 4. Germline V gene data show CDR1 as DFQATT and CDR2 as SNEGSKA (reference sequence). The CDR3 is CSARDNSGGAYEQYF. The CDR3 DNA reads as TGCAGTGCTAGAGATAACAGCGGGGGGGCCTACGAGCAGTACTTC.

This clonotype was detected ten times or more. The chain couples TRBV2 to TRBJ1-1; D not certain. The CDR3 consists of 15 residues. CDR1 is SNHLY and CDR2 is FYNNEI in the germline V gene. V was shortened by 3 bases and J by 5 bases, with 16 bases between the two germline ends. CDR3 protein: CASSEWELPGTEAFF. DNA for the CDR3: TGTGCCAGCAGTGAGTGGGAGCTCCCGGGGACTGAAGCTTTCTTT. Looking up the rest from reference TRBV2 and TRBJ1-1 gives the full variable domain: EPEVTQTPSHQVTQMGQEVILRCVPISNHLYFYWYRQILGQKVEFLVSFYNNEISEKSEIFDDQFSVERPDGSNFTLKIRSTKLEDSAMYFCASSEWELPGTEAFFGQGTRLTVV.

This clonotype was seen repeatedly, ten times or more. The chain joins TRBV28 to TRBJ2-7; 9 nucleotides match TRBD1. CDR3 length: 14 residues. J was trimmed by 2 bases and V by 6 bases; bases with no gene match: 5. Per germline, CDR1 MDHEN and CDR2 SYDVKM. The CDR3 nucleotides read TGTGCCAGCAGAGACAGGGGGGCTACCTACGAGCAGTACTTC. The encoded protein is CASRDRGATYEQYF.

This clonotype was observed at least ten times. No DNA is shown, since the ends of the CDR3 on it are uncertain; the CDR3 is the one TCRdb lists. This chain joins TRBV28 and TRBJ2-7. Germline loops: CDR1 MDHEN, CDR2 SYDVKM. The length of the CDR3 is 14 amino acids, counting both ends. The CDR3 region is CASSSSDGSYEQYF.

This clonotype appeared many times. The rearrangement joins TRBV12-3 or TRBV12-4 to TRBJ2-7; D remains unclear. Trimming removed 2 bases from V and 2 bases from J, with 13 bases in between. This CDR3 spans 15 amino acids. The CDR3 nucleotides are TGTGCCAGCAGTTTACGGTCCCCCAGACCCTACGAGCAGTACTTC. This encodes CASSLRSPRPYEQYF.

This clonotype was observed at least ten times. The rearrangement links TRBV3-1 to TRBJ2-5; 16 bases line up with TRBD2. Germline CDR1 is LGHDT and CDR2 is YNNKEL (reference sequence). There are 17 residues in the CDR3. The J segment lost 3 bases and the V segment lost 3 bases, leaving 4 bases of the junction unmatched. The CDR3 protein is CASSQTGLAGGKETQYF. The CDR3 bases are TGTGCCAGCAGCCAGACGGGACTAGCGGGGGGGAAAGAGACCCAGTACTTC.